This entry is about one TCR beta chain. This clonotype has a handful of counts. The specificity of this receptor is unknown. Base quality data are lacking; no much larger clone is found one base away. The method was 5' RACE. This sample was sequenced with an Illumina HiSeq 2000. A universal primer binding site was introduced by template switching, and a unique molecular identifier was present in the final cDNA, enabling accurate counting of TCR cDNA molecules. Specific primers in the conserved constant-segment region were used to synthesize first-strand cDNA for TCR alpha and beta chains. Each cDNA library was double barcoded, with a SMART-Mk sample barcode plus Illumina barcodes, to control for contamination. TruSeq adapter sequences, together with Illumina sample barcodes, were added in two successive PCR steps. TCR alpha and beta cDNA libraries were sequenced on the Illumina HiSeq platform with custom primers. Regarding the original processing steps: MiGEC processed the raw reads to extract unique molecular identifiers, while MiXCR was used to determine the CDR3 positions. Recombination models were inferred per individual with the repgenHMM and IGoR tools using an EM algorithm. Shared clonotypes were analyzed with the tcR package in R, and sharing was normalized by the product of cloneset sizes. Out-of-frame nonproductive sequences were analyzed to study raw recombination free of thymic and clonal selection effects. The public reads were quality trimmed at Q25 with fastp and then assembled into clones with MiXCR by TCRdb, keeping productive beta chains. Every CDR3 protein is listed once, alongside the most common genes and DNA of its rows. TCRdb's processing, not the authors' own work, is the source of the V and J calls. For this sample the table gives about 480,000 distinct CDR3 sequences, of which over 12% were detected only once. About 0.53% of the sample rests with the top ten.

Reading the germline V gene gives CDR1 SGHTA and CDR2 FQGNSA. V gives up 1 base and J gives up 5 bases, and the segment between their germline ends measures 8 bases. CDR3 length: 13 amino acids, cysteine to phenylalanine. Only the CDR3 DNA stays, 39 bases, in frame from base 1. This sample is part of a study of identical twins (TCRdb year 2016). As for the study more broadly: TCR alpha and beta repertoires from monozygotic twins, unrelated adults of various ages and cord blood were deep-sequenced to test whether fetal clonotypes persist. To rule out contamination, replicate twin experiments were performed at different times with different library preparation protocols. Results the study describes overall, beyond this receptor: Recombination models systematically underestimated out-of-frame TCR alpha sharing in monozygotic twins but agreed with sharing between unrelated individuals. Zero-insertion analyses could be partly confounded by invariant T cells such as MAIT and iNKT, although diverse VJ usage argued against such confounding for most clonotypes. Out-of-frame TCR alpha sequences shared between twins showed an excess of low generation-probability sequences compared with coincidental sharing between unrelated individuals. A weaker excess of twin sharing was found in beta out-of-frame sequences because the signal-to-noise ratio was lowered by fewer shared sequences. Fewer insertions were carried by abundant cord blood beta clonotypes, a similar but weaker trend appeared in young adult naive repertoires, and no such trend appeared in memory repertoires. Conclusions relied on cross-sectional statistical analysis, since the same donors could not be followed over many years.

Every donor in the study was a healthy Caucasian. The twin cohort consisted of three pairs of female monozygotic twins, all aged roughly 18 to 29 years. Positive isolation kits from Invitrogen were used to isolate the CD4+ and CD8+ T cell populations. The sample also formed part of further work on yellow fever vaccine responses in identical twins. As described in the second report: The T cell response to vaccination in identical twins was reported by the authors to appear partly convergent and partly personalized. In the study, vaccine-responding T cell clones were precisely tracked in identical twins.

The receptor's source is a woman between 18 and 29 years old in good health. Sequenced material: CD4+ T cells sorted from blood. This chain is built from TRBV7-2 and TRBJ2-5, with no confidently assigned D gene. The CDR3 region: CASSLESGETQYF. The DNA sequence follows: TGTGCCAGCAGCTTAGAATCCGGTGAGACCCAGTACTTC. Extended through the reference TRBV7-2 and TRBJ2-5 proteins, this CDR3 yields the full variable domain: GAGVSQSPSNKVTEKGKDVELRCDPISGHTALYWYRQSLGQGLEFLIYFQGNSAPDKSGLPSDRFSAERTGGSVSTLTIQRTQQEDSAVYLCASSLESGETQYFGPGTRLLVL.